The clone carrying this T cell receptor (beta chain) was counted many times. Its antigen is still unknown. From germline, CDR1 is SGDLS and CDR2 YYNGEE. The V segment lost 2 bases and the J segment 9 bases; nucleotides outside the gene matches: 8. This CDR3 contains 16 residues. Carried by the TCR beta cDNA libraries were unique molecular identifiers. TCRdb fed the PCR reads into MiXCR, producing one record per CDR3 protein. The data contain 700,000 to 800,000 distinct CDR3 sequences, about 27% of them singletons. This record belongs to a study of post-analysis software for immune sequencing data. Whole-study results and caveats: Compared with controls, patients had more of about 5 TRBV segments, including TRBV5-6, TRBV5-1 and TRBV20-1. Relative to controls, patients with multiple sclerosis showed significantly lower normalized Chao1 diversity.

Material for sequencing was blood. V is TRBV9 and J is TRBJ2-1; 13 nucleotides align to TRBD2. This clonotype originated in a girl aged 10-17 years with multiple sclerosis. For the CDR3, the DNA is TGTGCCAGCAGCGTGGACGGGACTAGCGGGATGGTTGAGCAGTTCTTC. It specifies CASSVDGTSGMVEQFF.